A single sample is the source of the 8 T cell receptor beta chains below, sequenced in a study of T cells in tuberculosis. Some clones are missing from TCRdb's copy, which holds only in-frame ones; the method was immunoSEQ multiplex PCR. Of over 25,000 clones listed, about 90% were seen once; the top ten hold less than 7%. Sequenced material: PBMCs. The receptor source for this set is a donor aged 10 to 29 with latent tuberculosis or without tuberculosis infection.

The rearrangement links TRBV6-6 to TRBJ2-5, with 11 nucleotides matching TRBD1. V was pared by 5 bases and J by 5 bases, with 7 bases of the junction left unmatched. Germline assignment: CDR1 MNHNY and CDR2 SVGAGI (reference sequence). CDR3 size: 15 residues. CDR3 coding DNA: TGTGCCAGCAGTCGGACAGGGGGCGGATCGGAGACCCAGTACTTC. Encoded protein: CASSRTGGGSETQYF.

The rearrangement joins TRBV10-3 to TRBJ2-7, with TRBD2 matching 10 bases. CDR3 length equals 14 residues. The ends lost 6 bases at V and 3 bases at J; junction bases unmatched: 5. Germline CDR1 is ENHRY and CDR2 is SYGVKD. CDR3 protein: CAIRGTSVSYEQYF. CDR3 sequence (DNA): TGTGCCATCAGGGGGACTAGCGTAAGCTACGAGCAGTACTTC.

The chain combines TRBV19 with TRBJ1-1; D gene uncertain. CDR3 length: 14 amino acids. Germline V gene lookup returns CDR1 LNHDA and CDR2 SQIVND (reference sequence). The V and J ends lost 6 bases and 4 bases respectively, with 15 bases between them. The CDR3 loop is CASSYIFGVTEAFF. CDR3 nucleotide sequence: TGTGCCAGTAGCTATATCTTCGGGGTCACTGAAGCTTTCTTT.

A note on this clone: The sample has other DNA sequences that encode this CDR3 too. V and J are TRBV5-4 and TRBJ2-3, with 9 bases fitting TRBD1. Germline values: CDR1 SGHNT, CDR2 YYREEE (reference sequence). The CDR3 length is 14 residues. Losses at the gene ends were 4 bases for V and 2 bases for J; bases not matched to a gene: 2. The CDR3 coding sequence is TGTGCCAGCAGCCTACAGGGGGCCACAGATACGCAGTATTTT. Translated: CASSLQGATDTQYF.

The rearrangement joins TRBV4-2 to TRBJ1-2; D is perhaps TRBD1 (6 bases). CDR1 and CDR2 (germline): LGHNA, YNFKEQ. The germline V and J ends were trimmed by 3 bases and 4 bases, with 18 bases remaining between them. The CDR3 is 16 amino acids. The CDR3 loop reads CASSQYRVRNIYGYTF. DNA of the CDR3: TGTGCCAGCAGCCAGTACAGGGTACGGAACATCTATGGCTACACCTTC.

The rearrangement joins TRBV10-3 to TRBJ2-1; TRBD2 matches 7 bases. CDR3 size: 16 residues. The ends lost 0 bases at V and 7 bases at J; junction bases unmatched: 9. In germline, CDR1 is ENHRY, CDR2 SYGVKD. CDR3 in amino acids: CAISESMAGVYNEQFF. CDR3 nucleotides: TGTGCCATCAGTGAGTCGATGGCGGGGGTATATAATGAGCAGTTCTTC.

This sequence joins TRBV5-1 and TRBJ2-7; 9 nucleotides line up with TRBD1. The CDR3 contains 15 residues. Germline V lookup: CDR1 SGHRS, CDR2 YFSETQ. The junction had 9 bases not matched to a gene; V was cut back by 4 bases and J by 4 bases. DNA of the CDR3: TGCGCCAGCAGCGCGTACAGGGGGCTCGAGTACGAGCAGTACTTC. It translates to CASSAYRGLEYEQYF.

This rearrangement joins TRBV28 to TRBJ2-4, with D maybe TRBD2 (5 bases). The CDR3 is 15 amino acids. Germline V CDR1 and CDR2: MDHEN, SYDVKM. Trimming shortened V by 6 bases and J by 1 base, and 13 bases separated the two germline ends. The chain's CDR3 is CASSSRGVAKNIQYF. In DNA form, the CDR3 reads TGTGCCAGCAGCTCCCGGGGTGTTGCCAAAAACATTCAGTACTTC.